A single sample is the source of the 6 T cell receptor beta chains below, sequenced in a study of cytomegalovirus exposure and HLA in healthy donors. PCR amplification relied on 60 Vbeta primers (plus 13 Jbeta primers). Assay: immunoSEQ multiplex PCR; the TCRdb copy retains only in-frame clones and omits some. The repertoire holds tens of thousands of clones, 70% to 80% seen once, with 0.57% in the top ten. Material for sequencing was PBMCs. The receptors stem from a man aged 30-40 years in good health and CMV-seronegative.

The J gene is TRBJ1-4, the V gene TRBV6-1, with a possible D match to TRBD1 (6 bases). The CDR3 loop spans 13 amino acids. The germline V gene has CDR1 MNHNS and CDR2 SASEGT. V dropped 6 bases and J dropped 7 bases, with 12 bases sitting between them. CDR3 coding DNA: TGTGCCAGCAGAGAGTACAGGGTTGAAAAACTGTTTTTT. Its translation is CASREYRVEKLFF.

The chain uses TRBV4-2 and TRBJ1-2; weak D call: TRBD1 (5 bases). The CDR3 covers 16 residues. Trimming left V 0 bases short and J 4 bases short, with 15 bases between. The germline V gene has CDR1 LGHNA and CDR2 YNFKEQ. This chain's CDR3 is CASSQEVSGGSYGYTF. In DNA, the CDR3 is TGTGCCAGCAGCCAAGAAGTGAGTGGGGGGAGCTATGGCTACACCTTC.

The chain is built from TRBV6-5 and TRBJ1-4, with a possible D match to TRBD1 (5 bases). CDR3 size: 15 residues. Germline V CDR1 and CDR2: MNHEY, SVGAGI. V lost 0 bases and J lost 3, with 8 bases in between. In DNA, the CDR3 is TGTGCCAGCAGTTACTCGGGGGGAGCTAATGAAAAACTGTTTTTT. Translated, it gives CASSYSGGANEKLFF.

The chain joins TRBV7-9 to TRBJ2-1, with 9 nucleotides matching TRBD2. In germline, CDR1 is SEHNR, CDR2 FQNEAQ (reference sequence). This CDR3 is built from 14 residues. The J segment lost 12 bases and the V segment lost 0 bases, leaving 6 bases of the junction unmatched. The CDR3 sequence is CASSLAVAGELQFF. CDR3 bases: TGTGCCAGCAGCTTAGCTGTAGCGGGAGAGCTGCAGTTCTTC.

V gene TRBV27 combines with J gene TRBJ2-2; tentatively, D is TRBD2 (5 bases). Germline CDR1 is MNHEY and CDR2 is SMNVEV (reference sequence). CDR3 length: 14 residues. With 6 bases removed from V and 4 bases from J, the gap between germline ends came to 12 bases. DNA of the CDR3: TGTGCCAGCAGCCCATCGGCGGGCACCGGGGAGCTGTTTTTT. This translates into CASSPSAGTGELFF.

The chain's CDR3 is CASTTFGTLHQYF. The CDR3 bases are TGTGCCAGCACAACCTTCGGGACTCTCCACCAGTATTTT. The rearrangement uses TRBV2 and TRBJ2-3; possible D gene TRBD2, 6 bases. V lost 7 bases, J lost 12 bases, and 20 bases lay in between. CDR3 length: 13 amino acids. CDR1 is SNHLY, CDR2 FYNNEI, per germline. The full variable domain, in which reference TRBV2 and TRBJ2-3 provide the parts outside the CDR3, is EPEVTQTPSHQVTQMGQEVILRCVPISNHLYFYWYRQILGQKVEFLVSFYNNEISEKSEIFDDQFSVERPDGSNFTLKIRSTKLEDSAMYFCASTTFGTLHQYFGPGTRLTVL.